This T cell receptor (beta chain) stems from a study of blood T cell repertoires in COVID-19. Study in general: There were acute and convalescent COVID-19 samples, and they came from the United States, Italy and Spain. T cells, B-cell-depleted T cells, or PBMCs provided the cDNA or gDNA that served as material.

In the original workflow: Amplification of reference gene primers was used by the study to estimate nucleated cell counts. Data came from immunoSEQ multiplex PCR; TCRdb stores just in-frame clones and leaves some out. V and J calls plus clone size are reproduced from that table; the DNA served to infer D and trimming. The table records some 38,000 clones, approximately 80% of them present only once. The table lists this clone with a count of one. CDR3 length: 14 residues. Germline values: CDR1 MDHEN, CDR2 SYDVKM. Trimming stripped 5 bases from V and 1 base from J, with 11 bases between. Material: peripheral blood. The TCR originated in a man in his sixties in a cohort sampled during active COVID-19. V and J are TRBV28 and TRBJ1-2; D perhaps matches TRBD1 (6 bases). The CDR3 sequence is CASSRVRGNYGYTF. The CDR3 bases are TGTGCCAGCAGTCGAGTCAGGGGTAACTATGGCTACACCTTC.